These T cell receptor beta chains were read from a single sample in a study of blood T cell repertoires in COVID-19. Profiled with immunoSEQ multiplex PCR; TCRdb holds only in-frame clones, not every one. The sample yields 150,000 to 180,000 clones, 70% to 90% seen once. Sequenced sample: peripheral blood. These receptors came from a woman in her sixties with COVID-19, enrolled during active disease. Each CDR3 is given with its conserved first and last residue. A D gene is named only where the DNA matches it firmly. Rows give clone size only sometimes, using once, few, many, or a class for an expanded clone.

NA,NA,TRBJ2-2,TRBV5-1,CASSLISAGVTGELFF,TGCGCCAGCAGCTTGATTTCCGCAGGGGTCACCGGGGAGCTGTTTTTT
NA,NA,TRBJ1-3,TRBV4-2,CASSQGRGNTIYF,TGTGCCAGCAGCCAAGGTCGTGGAAACACCATATATTTT
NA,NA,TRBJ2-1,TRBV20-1,CSAPSNEQFF,TGCAGTGCTCCTAGCAATGAGCAGTTCTTC
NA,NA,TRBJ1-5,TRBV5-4,CASSSGGYSNQPQHF,TGTGCCAGCAGCTCGGGGGGGTATAGCAATCAGCCCCAGCATTTT
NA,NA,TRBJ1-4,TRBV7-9,CASSLGQVWGKLFF,TGTGCCAGCAGCTTAGGACAGGTCTGGGGAAAACTGTTTTTT
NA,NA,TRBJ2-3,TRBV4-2,CASSHPLAATDTQYF,TGTGCCAGCAGCCACCCACTAGCTGCAACAGATACGCAGTATTTT
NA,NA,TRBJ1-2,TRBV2,CASRITNYGYTF,TGTGCCAGCAGAATAACTAACTATGGCTACACCTTC
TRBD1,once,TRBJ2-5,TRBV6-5,CASSWDRSLQETQYF,TGTGCCAGCAGTTGGGACAGGAGTCTCCAAGAGACCCAGTACTTC
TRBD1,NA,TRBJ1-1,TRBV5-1,CASRDRQGATNTEAFF,TGCGCCAGCAGGGACCGACAGGGGGCCACGAACACTGAAGCTTTCTTT
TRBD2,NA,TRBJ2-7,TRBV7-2,CASSLGSSGRAGTYEQYF,TGTGCCAGCAGCTTAGGCAGTAGCGGGAGGGCGGGAACCTACGAGCAGTACTTC
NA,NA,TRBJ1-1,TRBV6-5,CASSYGGANTEAFF,TGTGCCAGCAGTTACGGGGGGGCGAACACTGAAGCTTTCTTT
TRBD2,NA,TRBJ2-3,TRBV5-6,CASSLSGTSTDTQYF,TGTGCCAGCAGCCTTAGCGGGACTAGCACAGATACGCAGTATTTT
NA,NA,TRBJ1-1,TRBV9,CASSAALNRAGNTEAFF,TGTGCCAGCAGCGCAGCTTTGAACAGGGCGGGGAACACTGAAGCTTTCTTT
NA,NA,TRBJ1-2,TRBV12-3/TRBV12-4,CASRLGQSYGYTF,TGTGCCAGCAGACTCGGACAATCCTATGGCTACACCTTC
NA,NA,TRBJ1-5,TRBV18,CASSPLPGDSNQPQHF,TGTGCCAGCTCACCGCTTCCCGGGGATAGCAATCAGCCCCAGCATTTT
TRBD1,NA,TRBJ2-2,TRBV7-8,CASSQDRVGTGELFF,TGTGCCAGCAGCCAAGACAGGGTGGGGACCGGGGAGCTGTTTTTT
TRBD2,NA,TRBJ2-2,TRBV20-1,CSASPGTSGGTGSGELFF,TGCAGTGCTAGTCCCGGGACTAGCGGGGGGACGGGCAGCGGGGAGCTGTTTTTT
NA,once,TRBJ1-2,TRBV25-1,CASTGQIYGYTF,TGTGCCAGCACTGGACAGATCTATGGCTACACCTTC
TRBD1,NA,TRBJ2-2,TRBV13,CASSYRGQGRTGELFF,TGTGCCAGCAGCTACAGAGGACAGGGAAGAACCGGGGAGCTGTTTTTT
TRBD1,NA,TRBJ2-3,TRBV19,CASSKTGPYTDTQYF,TGTGCCAGTAGTAAGACAGGGCCTTACACAGATACGCAGTATTTT
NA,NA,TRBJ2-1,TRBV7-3,CASSLRGGGNEQFF,TGTGCCAGCAGCTTAAGAGGGGGAGGGAATGAGCAGTTCTTC
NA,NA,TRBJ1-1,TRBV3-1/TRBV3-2,CASRDNSGSMNTEAFF,TGTGCCAGCAGGGACAATAGCGGCAGTATGAACACTGAAGCTTTCTTT
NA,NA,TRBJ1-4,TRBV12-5,CASGLGLRANEKLFF,TGTGCTAGTGGTTTGGGGTTACGGGCTAATGAAAAACTGTTTTTT
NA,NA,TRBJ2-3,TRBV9,CASSVAPSSTDTQYF,TGTGCCAGCAGCGTAGCTCCTAGCAGCACAGATACGCAGTATTTT
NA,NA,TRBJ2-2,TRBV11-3,CASSLRQGGELFF,TGTGCCAGCAGCCTACGACAAGGCGGGGAGCTGTTTTTT
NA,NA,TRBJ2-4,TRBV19,CASKQVIQQNIQYF,TGTGCCAGTAAACAGGTGATACAGCAAAACATTCAGTACTTC
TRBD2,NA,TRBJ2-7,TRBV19,CASGPSGTSGFYEQYF,TGTGCCAGTGGACCCTCGGGGACTAGCGGATTCTACGAGCAGTACTTC
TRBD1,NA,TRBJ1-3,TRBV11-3,CASSLGQGRGNTIYF,TGTGCCAGCAGCCTTGGACAGGGGAGAGGAAACACCATATATTTT
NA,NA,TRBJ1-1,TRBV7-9,CASSLGGLKNTEAFF,TGTGCCAGCAGCTTAGGAGGGCTTAAGAACACTGAAGCTTTCTTT
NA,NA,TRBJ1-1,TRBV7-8,CASSARRDTEAFF,TGTGCCAGCAGCGCGCGTCGGGACACTGAAGCTTTCTTT
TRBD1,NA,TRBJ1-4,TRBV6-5,CASNRQGAGEKLFF,TGTGCCAGCAACCGACAGGGGGCGGGGGAAAAACTGTTTTTT
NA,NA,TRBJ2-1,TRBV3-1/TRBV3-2,CASSPSRGGGSNEQFF,TGTGCCAGCAGCCCTTCGAGGGGGGGAGGGAGCAATGAGCAGTTCTTC
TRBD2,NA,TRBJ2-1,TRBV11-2,CASSGGLAGGHGHEQFF,TGTGCCAGCAGCGGGGGACTAGCGGGAGGTCATGGGCATGAGCAGTTCTTC